A single sample is the source of the 6 T cell receptor beta chains below, sequenced in a study of metastatic and nonmetastatic thyroid tumors. MiXCR reprocessed the PCR reads for TCRdb. The table has over 30,000 clones, 25% to 30% seen once. Not a single patient had been given any form of treatment at any point before undergoing thyroid surgery. The specimen sequenced was blood. These receptors came from a female donor with papillary thyroid cancer or a benign thyroid nodule (not recorded which). Some clones in this sample may be carry-over from other donors' samples.

The rearrangement links TRBV20-1 to TRBJ1-2, with a possible D match to TRBD1 (5 bases). This CDR3 has 15 amino acids. V was pared by 4 bases and J by 4 bases, with 19 bases between. Looked up from germline, CDR1 is DFQATT and CDR2 is SNEGSKA (reference sequence). The CDR3: CSANWGGLSSYGYTF. In nucleotides, the CDR3 is TGCAGTGCTAATTGGGGGGGTCTAAGTAGCTATGGCTACACCTTC.

This clone occurred once. The V call is TRBV20-1, the J call TRBJ2-3; 8 bases match TRBD2. Looked up from germline, CDR1 is DFQATT and CDR2 is SNEGSKA (reference sequence). The V gene end was trimmed by 4 bases and the J gene end by 1 base; junction bases not matched to a gene: 7. There are 15 residues in the CDR3. The CDR3 loop is CSAKSGGHGTDTQYF. The CDR3 DNA reads as TGCAGTGCTAAATCGGGGGGGCATGGCACAGATACGCAGTATTTT.

This clone has ten or more counts. The V gene is TRBV6-4, the J gene TRBJ2-1; D is tentatively TRBD1 or TRBD2 (7 bases each). The CDR3 contains 14 residues. The V end was cut by 8 bases, the J end by 8 bases, with 19 bases between. CDR1 and CDR2 (germline): MRHNA, SNTAGT. The DNA of the CDR3 is TGTGCCAGCTCCAGGGGGGGGTCAGTCGATGAGCAGTTCTTC. It encodes CASSRGGSVDEQFF.

On this clone itself: The conserved phenylalanine or tryptophan is not found at the CDR3 terminus, so this likely reflects a read error. The DNA is left out, because the CDR3 cannot be placed on it with certainty; the CDR3 is given as TCRdb lists it. The V and J genes are TRBV15 and TRBJ2-1. The CDR3 has 17 amino acids, counting both end residues. Germline V gene data show CDR1 as LNHNV and CDR2 as YYDKDF (reference sequence). Here the CDR3 reads CATSRPLDGSSYNEKFV.

As to this clone: The junction does not match germline at one end; this may be a read error. The genes are TRBV3-1 and TRBJ2-2; no clear D. CDR3 length: 13 residues. Germline V gene data show CDR1 as LGHDT and CDR2 as YNNKEL (reference sequence). The CDR3 reads CASSQEYTGEQFF. DNA for the CDR3: TGTGCCAGCAGCCAAGAGTACACCGGTGAGCAGTTTTTT.

This clone was counted a few times. This sequence joins TRBV12-3 or TRBV12-4 and TRBJ2-7; no definite D call. V was shortened by 6 bases and J by 0 bases, with 12 bases between the two germline ends. CDR3 size: 14 residues. The CDR3 here is CASRPTVPSYEQYF. CDR3 nucleotides: TGTGCCAGCAGACCAACGGTGCCCTCCTACGAGCAGTACTTC.